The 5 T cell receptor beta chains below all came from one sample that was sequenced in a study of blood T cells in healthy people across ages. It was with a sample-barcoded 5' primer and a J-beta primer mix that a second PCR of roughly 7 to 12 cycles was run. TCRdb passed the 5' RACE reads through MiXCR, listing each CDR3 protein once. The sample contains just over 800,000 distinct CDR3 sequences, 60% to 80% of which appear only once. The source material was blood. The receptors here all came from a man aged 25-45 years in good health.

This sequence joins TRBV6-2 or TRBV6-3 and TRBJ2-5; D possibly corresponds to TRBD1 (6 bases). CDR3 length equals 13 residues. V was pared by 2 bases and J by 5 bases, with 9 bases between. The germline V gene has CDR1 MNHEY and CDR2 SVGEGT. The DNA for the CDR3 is TGTGCCAGCAGTTACGGGACACCTGAGACCCAGTACTTC. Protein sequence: CASSYGTPETQYF.

CDR3 DNA: TGTGCCAGCAGTTACGGCTGGGACAGGGGAGGGGCAGATACGCAGTATTTT. Its protein product is CASSYGWDRGGADTQYF. This rearrangement joins TRBV6-2 or TRBV6-3 to TRBJ2-3; 10 bases line up with TRBD1. Germline trimming cut 2 bases from V and 4 bases from J; bases unmatched to any gene: 9. CDR3 size: 17 residues. CDR1 is MNHEY and CDR2 is SVGEGT in the germline V gene.

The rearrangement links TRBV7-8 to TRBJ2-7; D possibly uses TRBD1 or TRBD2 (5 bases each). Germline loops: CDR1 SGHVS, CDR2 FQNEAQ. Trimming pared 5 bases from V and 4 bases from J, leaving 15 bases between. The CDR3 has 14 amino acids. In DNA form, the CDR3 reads TGTGCCAGCAGCCCTGGGGACGCCGGTTACGAGCAGTACTTC. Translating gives CASSPGDAGYEQYF.

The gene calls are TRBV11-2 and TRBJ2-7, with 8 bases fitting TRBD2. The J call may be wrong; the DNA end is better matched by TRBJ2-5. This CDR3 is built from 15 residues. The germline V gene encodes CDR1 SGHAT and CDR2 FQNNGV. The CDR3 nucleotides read TGTGCCAGCAGCATTAGCGGGGACGCACAAGAGACCCAGTACTTC. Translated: CASSISGDAQETQYF.

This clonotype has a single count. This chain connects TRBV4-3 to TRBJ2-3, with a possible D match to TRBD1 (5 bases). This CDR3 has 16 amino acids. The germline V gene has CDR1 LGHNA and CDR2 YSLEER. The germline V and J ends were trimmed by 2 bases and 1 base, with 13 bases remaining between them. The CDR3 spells CASSQQGGAGTDTQYF. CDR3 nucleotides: TGCGCCAGCAGCCAACAGGGCGGCGCGGGCACAGATACGCAGTATTTT.